This TCR beta chain was found in a study of Graves' ophthalmopathy and Graves' hyperthyroidism. Additional autoimmune diseases, uncontrolled infections, pregnancy or lactation disqualified patients. Fresh peripheral blood, around 9.3 ml, was the PBMC source. This CDR3 is built from 15 residues. Germline V lookup: CDR1 SGDLS, CDR2 YYNGEE. Trimming took off 0 bases at V and 7 bases at J, with 13 bases between the two ends. Beta-chain TCR CDR3 regions were amplified from RNA transcripts. An initial RT-PCR round employing HTBI primers preceded a second-round multiplex PCR. In TCRdb, the multiplex PCR reads were re-called with MiXCR into one record per CDR3 protein. The sample records 600,000 to 650,000 distinct CDR3 sequences, roughly 20% being singletons. Overall study findings and caveats: In separating ophthalmopathy from stable hyperthyroidism, a 13-signature model achieved 85% to 90% sensitivity and 75% to 84% specificity. The authors also found most expanded thyroid clonotypes above 0.001 frequency in blood.

Concerning this clonotype: Its antigen is unidentified.

This chain connects TRBV9 to TRBJ2-2; D is possibly TRBD1 (6 bases). Sequencing input: peripheral blood. This TCR derives from a woman under 30 with stable Graves' hyperthyroidism. Some clones in this sample may be carry-over from other donors' samples. CDR3 coding DNA: TGTGCCAGCAGCGTAGGGCAGGGGTACGGCGGGGAGCTGTTTTTT. Its translation: CASSVGQGYGGELFF.